The 10 T cell receptor beta chains in this list originate from one sample, sequenced in a study of T cell repertoires in cytomegalovirus infection (dated by TCRdb to the late 2010s). For sequencing, an Illumina HiSeq 1500 was employed. The public sequencing data were trimmed at Q25 with fastp and processed into clonotypes with MiXCR by TCRdb, which kept only in-frame beta chains. Identical CDR3 protein sequences are pooled into one entry, listed with their most common genes and DNA. The sample contains 200,000 to 300,000 distinct CDR3 sequences, roughly 15% of them found a single time. The top ten constitute around 9% of the sample. Source material: PBMCs. Receptors were obtained from a human donor in good health (CMV status not recorded). Some clones in this sample may be carry-over from other donors' samples.

The rearrangement uses TRBV20-1 and TRBJ2-5, with 9 nucleotides matching TRBD2. V lost 2 bases and J lost 6; bases outside the gene matches: 4. The CDR3 is made up of 13 amino acids. The germline V gene encodes CDR1 DFQATT and CDR2 SNEGSKA (reference sequence). CDR3 loop: CSARPGLAKTQYF. The CDR3 DNA follows: TGCAGTGCTAGACCTGGACTAGCGAAGACCCAGTACTTC.

This clonotype was found many times. The chain has TRBV20-1 and TRBJ2-3, with D perhaps assigned TRBD1 or TRBD2 (5 bases each). Germline values: CDR1 DFQATT, CDR2 SNEGSKA (reference sequence). CDR3 size: 13 residues. The V and J ends lost 4 bases and 3 bases respectively, with 11 bases between them. This chain's CDR3 is CSANEGPTDTQYF. DNA of the CDR3: TGCAGTGCTAATGAGGGGCCGACAGATACGCAGTATTTT.

Notes on this clonotype: A much larger clone lies one base from this, so it may be a read error. The J gene is TRBJ2-3, the V gene TRBV2; D might be TRBD2 (6 bases). The V gene lost 2 bases and the J gene lost 2 bases, with 23 bases spanning the gap. Germline CDR1 reads SNHLY; CDR2 reads FYNNEI. The CDR3 sequence is 19 residues long. The CDR3: CASSEPLELAIPDTDTQYF. CDR3 DNA: TGTGCCAGCAGTGAACCCCTGGAACTAGCAATTCCCGACACAGATACGCAGTATTTT.

Many counts were recorded for this clonotype. The J gene is TRBJ2-7, the V gene TRBV12-5, with 9 bases matching TRBD1. The ends lost 6 bases at V and 3 bases at J; junction bases unmatched: 9. Per the germline V gene, CDR1 is LGHNT and CDR2 is FRNRAP. This CDR3 region has 15 residues. CDR3: CASGPTRDRDYEQYF. The CDR3 bases are TGTGCTAGTGGCCCCACCCGGGACAGGGACTACGAGCAGTACTTC.

This clonotype was recorded many times. The chain recombines TRBV10-3 with TRBJ1-5, with D tentatively TRBD1 (5 bases). The germline gives CDR1 ENHRY, CDR2 SYGVKD. Trimming cost V 4 bases and J 2 bases, with 6 bases left between them. This CDR3 comprises 13 residues. The CDR3 sequence: CAISGGGNQPQHF. The CDR3, as DNA: TGTGCCATCAGTGGGGGGGGCAATCAGCCCCAGCATTTT.

V gene TRBV6-2 or TRBV6-3 combines with J gene TRBJ1-1, with D tentatively TRBD1 (5 bases). Germline-derived CDR1 and CDR2 are MNHEY and SVGEGT. Deletions cut 0 bases from V and 6 bases from J, with 8 bases between. The CDR3 extends over 13 amino acids. The CDR3 DNA follows: TGTGCCAGCAGTTACTCCCGGGGGGCTGAAGCTTTCTTT. Translating gives CASSYSRGAEAFF.

V and J are TRBV12-3 or TRBV12-4 and TRBJ2-3, with 11 bases lining up with TRBD2. CDR3 length: 14 amino acids. The ends lost 7 bases at V and 6 bases at J; junction bases unmatched: 6. CDR3 DNA sequence: TGTGCCAGCACCATAGCGGGGGGGGCGGATACGCAGTATTTT. Protein product: CASTIAGGADTQYF.

This clonotype was recorded at least ten times. The chain recombines TRBV7-2 with TRBJ2-2, with D maybe TRBD1 (5 bases). The CDR3 runs to 13 residues. V lost 4 bases and J 7 bases, leaving 10 bases between the germline ends. Germline CDR1 is SGHTA and CDR2 is FQGNSA. CDR3 region: CASSSDIGGELFF. The DNA for the CDR3 is TGTGCCAGCAGCTCGGACATTGGCGGGGAGCTGTTTTTT.

There are many counts of this clonotype. The V and J genes are TRBV7-2 and TRBJ2-7; D possibly corresponds to TRBD2 (5 bases). The V end was cut by 1 base, the J end by 10 bases, with 17 bases between. The CDR3 runs 14 residues. Germline lookup yields CDR1 SGHTA and CDR2 FQGNSA. The CDR3 spells CASSLDGPLDFQYF. The CDR3 DNA is TGTGCCAGCAGCTTAGACGGGCCACTGGACTTCCAGTACTTC.

CDR3 in amino acids: CASGKGDKPYEQYF. CDR3 coding DNA: TGTGCCAGCGGGAAGGGGGACAAGCCCTACGAGCAGTACTTC. V gene TRBV7-3 combines with J gene TRBJ2-7; the D gene is possibly TRBD1 (6 bases). V dropped 8 bases and J dropped 2 bases, with 16 bases sitting between them. This CDR3 comprises 14 residues. Germline CDR1 and CDR2: SGHTA and FQGTGA.